Listed here is a single T cell receptor beta chain. This entry comes from a study of tumor-infiltrating lymphocytes in primary liver carcinoma. Study overall: Samples returned roughly 3.65 to 8 million productive TCRbeta reads each. Read depth did not differ significantly between tissue types.

CDR3 length equals 15 residues. CDR1 and CDR2 from the germline V gene are KGHDR and SFDVKD. V shed 2 bases and J 10 bases; nucleotides not matched to a gene: 9. The investigators made TCR beta cDNA from around 530 ng total RNA, using a constant-region primer. Libraries covering TCR beta were generated through three nested multiplex PCR rounds (using a slightly modified ARM-PCR). TRBV1-TRBV30 forward primers paired with a C-beta reverse primer were used in the first two PCR rounds, which ran about 11 cycles each. From the multiplex PCR reads, TCRdb called clonotypes with MiXCR, one entry per CDR3 protein. The profile shows 310,000 or so distinct CDR3 sequences, approximately 58% of them singletons. The study extracted blood RNA from unsorted whole blood and also extracted germline DNA.

Sequenced sample: peripheral blood. The chain recombines TRBV24-1 with TRBJ1-4; 7 bases are a match to TRBD1. The TCR sequence derives from a woman aged 25 to 39 with primary liver carcinoma and hepatitis B virus infection. The CDR3 DNA reads TGTGCCACCAGTGATTCGGGACAGCCCTTAGGAAAACTGTTTTTT. Its protein product is CATSDSGQPLGKLFF.